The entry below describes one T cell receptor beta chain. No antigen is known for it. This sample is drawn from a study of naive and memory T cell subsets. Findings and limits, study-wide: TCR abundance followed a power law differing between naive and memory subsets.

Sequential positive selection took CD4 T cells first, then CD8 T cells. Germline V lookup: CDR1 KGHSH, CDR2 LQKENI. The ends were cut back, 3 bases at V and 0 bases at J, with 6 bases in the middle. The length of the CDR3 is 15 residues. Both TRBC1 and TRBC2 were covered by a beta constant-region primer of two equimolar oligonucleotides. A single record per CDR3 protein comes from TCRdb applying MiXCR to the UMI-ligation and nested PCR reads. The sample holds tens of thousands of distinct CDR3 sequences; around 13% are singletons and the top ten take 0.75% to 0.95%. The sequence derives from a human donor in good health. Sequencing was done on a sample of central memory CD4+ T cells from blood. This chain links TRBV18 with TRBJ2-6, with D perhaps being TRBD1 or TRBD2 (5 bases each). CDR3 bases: TGTGCCAGCTCACCGGGGACCTCTGGGGCCAACGTCCTGACTTTC. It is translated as CASSPGTSGANVLTF.